This T cell receptor beta chain emerged from a study of cytomegalovirus exposure and HLA in healthy donors. Study in general: A prior study identified roughly 110 million unique TCR beta sequences from about 200 million T cells.

General study results and limits: For cytomegalovirus status, the classifier reportedly gave diagnoses with high specificity and sensitivity. What a later analysis showed was that several of the most significant clusters appeared linked to common viral pathogens. Earlier analysis yielded a pattern in which most TCR beta V segments were productive about 87% or about 30% of the time.

Details on this clone: The antigen remains unidentified.

Trimming removed 10 bases from V and 0 bases from J, with 9 bases in between. Germline V CDR1 and CDR2: SEHNR, FQNEAQ (reference sequence). The CDR3 is made up of 12 amino acids. The PCR had 60 Vbeta and 13 Jbeta primers. Sequenced by immunoSEQ multiplex PCR; TCRdb stores in-frame clones only, minus some. The sample holds roughly 100,000 clones; 60% to 75% are singletons and the top ten take around 3%. The clonotype originates from a male donor in good health and CMV-seropositive. The chain couples TRBV7-9 to TRBJ2-5, with a weak D call TRBD1 (6 bases). Sequences were obtained from PBMCs. CDR3 region: CATRTDQETQYF. The CDR3 nucleotides read TGTGCCACGCGGACAGACCAAGAGACCCAGTACTTC.